The clone carrying this TCR beta chain was seen ten or more times. Its antigen remains unknown. The sample's time point: patch test 1, 2 weeks after DPC sensitization. Treatment of the sample: therapeutic diphenylcyclopropenone sensitization with weekly scalp DPC. Blood collection happened ahead of applying each patch test. Original processing notes: Sample TCR totals centred on a median of around 93,000, ranging about 20,000 to 700,000. TCRdb passed the RACE reads through MiXCR, listing each CDR3 protein once. The V and J calls reflect TCRdb's pipeline rather than the authors' work. The sample has 70,000 to 100,000 distinct CDR3 sequences, around 7.8% seen once. This sample was taken from a study of human T cells and chemical hapten exposure. For the study at large: Affected patients, primarily female, had alopecia areata, totalis or universalis. General observations from the study: Expanded TCR sets contained significantly more large CDR3 similarity clusters than controls.

Trimming removed 1 base from V and 5 bases from J, with 11 bases in between. The V gene's germline CDR1 is SGHNT and CDR2 YENEEA. The CDR3 spans 14 residues. Sequenced here: whole blood, sampled in connection with sensitization to the hapten diphenylcyclopropenone (DPC). The V call is TRBV11-3, the J call TRBJ1-1, with D perhaps TRBD1 (5 bases). This clonotype was obtained from a woman aged 25 to 39 with alopecia areata. Some clones in this sample may be carry-over from other donors' samples. CDR3 residues: CASSLVQGGTEAFF. CDR3 nucleotides: TGTGCCAGCAGCTTAGTGCAGGGCGGGACTGAAGCTTTCTTT.